Listed below are T cell receptor beta chains from one sample, sequenced in a study of blood T cell repertoires in COVID-19. This table comes from immunoSEQ multiplex PCR, and its TCRdb copy is limited to in-frame clones, with some not included. The sample shows 140,000 to 150,000 clones, roughly 90% of them seen only once. The sample comprised PBMCs or T cells enriched from blood (not recorded which). The receptors originated from a woman in her 30s with acute COVID-19. Each CDR3 is given with its conserved first and last residue. D genes are given only for firm matches. The size of a clone is reported for some rows only, either as once, few or many, or as a class for expanded clones.

clone_size,v_call,j_call,d_call,cdr3_nt,cdr3_aa
.,TRBV5-1,TRBJ1-4,TRBD1,TGCGCCAGCAGCCTTAGGACAGGCTTTAGTGCAACTAATGAAAAACTGTTTTTT,CASSLRTGFSATNEKLFF
few,TRBV5-4,TRBJ2-3,TRBD1,TGTGCCAGCAGCCGGGACAGAGAGGATACGCAGTATTTT,CASSRDREDTQYF
.,TRBV28,TRBJ1-5,.,TGTGCCAGCAGTTTCGGGACTAACAATCAGCCCCAGCATTTT,CASSFGTNNQPQHF
.,TRBV28,TRBJ1-5,.,TGTGCCAGCAGTTCGACAGGAGGTAGCAATCAGCCCCAGCATTTT,CASSSTGGSNQPQHF
.,TRBV7-9,TRBJ1-6,.,TGTGCCAGCAGCCCAGAAGCGGGGGAGTACTCACCCCTCCACTTT,CASSPEAGEYSPLHF
.,TRBV15,TRBJ2-1,TRBD1,TGTGCCACCAGCAGGACCGGGACAGGGGACAATGAGCAGTTCTTC,CATSRTGTGDNEQFF
.,TRBV18,TRBJ1-5,TRBD1,TGTGCCAGCTCACCGGCGGACAGGGCATTTGATCAGCCCCAGCATTTT,CASSPADRAFDQPQHF
.,TRBV27,TRBJ1-1,.,TGTGCCAGCAGTTCCCGGGACTTCTACACTGAAGCTTTCTTT,CASSSRDFYTEAFF
.,TRBV7-8,TRBJ2-1,.,TGTGCCAGCAGCGGAACCAGGGTCTACAATGAGCAGTTCTTC,CASSGTRVYNEQFF
once,TRBV10-3,TRBJ1-4,.,TGTGCCATCAGTGCGGGGGGAGGAACTGCAACTAATGAAAAACTGTTTTTT,CAISAGGGTATNEKLFF
.,TRBV28,TRBJ1-2,.,TGTGCCAGCAGTTTGAGGGAAGTGGGCTATGGCTACACCTTC,CASSLREVGYGYTF
.,TRBV7-9,TRBJ2-2,TRBD2,TGTGCCAGCAGTTCCTGGACTAGCACCGGGGAGCTGTTTTTT,CASSSWTSTGELFF
once,TRBV9,TRBJ2-1,.,TGTGCCAGCAGCGTAGGGGGCACCCTTGCGGATGAGCAGTTCTTC,CASSVGGTLADEQFF
.,TRBV28,TRBJ1-5,.,TGTGCCAGCAGGTACGACGGGTGGGATCAGCCCCAGCATTTT,CASRYDGWDQPQHF
few,TRBV28,TRBJ1-3,.,TGTGCCAGCAGTACAAATTGGCACCTTGGAAACACCATATATTTT,CASSTNWHLGNTIYF
.,TRBV2,TRBJ2-2,.,TGTGCCAGCAGTTTACAGGGGAACACCGGGGAGCTGTTTTTT,CASSLQGNTGELFF
.,TRBV5-1,TRBJ2-5,.,TGCGCCAGCAGCAGATGGACAGCCGAAGAGACCCAGTACTTC,CASSRWTAEETQYF
.,TRBV5-1,TRBJ2-5,.,TGCGCCAGCAGCTTCGTCCCAGTAGAGACCCAGTACTTC,CASSFVPVETQYF
.,TRBV30,TRBJ1-1,TRBD1,TGTGCCTGGAGTGGACAGGGGAACACTGAAGCTTTCTTT,CAWSGQGNTEAFF
.,TRBV10-3,TRBJ1-1,.,TGTGCCATCAGTAATCCACAAGGGGGCACTGAAGCTTTCTTT,CAISNPQGGTEAFF
.,TRBV6-5,TRBJ2-7,TRBD2,TGTGCCAGCAGTTACTCTGGGGGGGATTTCTCCTACGAGCAGTACTTC,CASSYSGGDFSYEQYF
.,TRBV5-1,TRBJ2-7,.,TGCGCCAGCAGCTCCACTTACGAGCAGTACTTC,CASSSTYEQYF
.,TRBV7-2,TRBJ2-5,.,TGTGCCAGCAGCACAAACAGGGTACATAGACAAGAGACCCAGTACTTC,CASSTNRVHRQETQYF
few,TRBV18,TRBJ1-1,.,TGTGCCAGCTCACCGGGCCAAAACTTGAACACTGAAGCTTTCTTT,CASSPGQNLNTEAFF
once,TRBV21-1,TRBJ1-1,.,TGTGCCAGCAGCATGGTTAAGGGGAGGGACACTGAAGCTTTCTTT,CASSMVKGRDTEAFF
.,TRBV6-1,TRBJ2-7,TRBD1,TGTGCCAGCAGTGAACCAGGACAGGAATCCTACGAGCAGTACTTC,CASSEPGQESYEQYF
.,TRBV27,TRBJ1-1,TRBD1,TGTGCCAGCCATACAGGCAGGGGGAATACTGAAGCTTTCTTT,CASHTGRGNTEAFF
.,TRBV7-3,TRBJ2-7,TRBD2,TGTGCCAGCAGCTTAACCGGACTAGGCTACGAGCAGTACTTC,CASSLTGLGYEQYF